This entry lists 28 T cell receptor beta chains sequenced from one sample in a study of blood T cell repertoires in COVID-19. Sequencing was performed with immunoSEQ multiplex PCR; in TCRdb, only in-frame clones are kept and a portion is missing. The sample includes 150,000 to 200,000 clones, approximately 86% of them seen just once. Source material: peripheral blood. These receptors all come from a woman of 80 years or more in a cohort sampled during active or convalescent COVID-19.

This clone showed up just once. V is TRBV18 and J is TRBJ1-3; D is possibly TRBD1 (5 bases). V lost 2 bases and J 3 bases, leaving 8 bases between the germline ends. The CDR3 covers 14 residues. CDR1 is KGHSH, CDR2 LQKENI, per germline. CDR3 DNA: TGTGCCAGCTCACCATCAGGGAATGGAAACACCATATATTTT. Amino acid sequence: CASSPSGNGNTIYF.

This chain uses TRBV11-3 with TRBJ1-1; 7 bases line up with TRBD1. V shed 4 bases, J shed 2 bases, and the junction held 4 bases outside the gene matches. Germline loops: CDR1 SGHNT, CDR2 YENEEA. This CDR3 has 14 residues. The CDR3 bases are TGTGCCAGCAGCTCCAGGGACAGTAACACTGAAGCTTTCTTT. Its protein product is CASSSRDSNTEAFF.

This sequence joins TRBV7-8 and TRBJ2-1; D may be TRBD2 (5 bases). Trimming took off 0 bases at V and 0 bases at J, with 12 bases between the two ends. CDR3 length: 17 residues. CDR1 and CDR2 (germline): SGHVS, FQNEAQ. Written as DNA, the CDR3 is TGTGCCAGCAGCTTAGCGGTAAGAAGCGGCTCCTACAATGAGCAGTTCTTC. This encodes CASSLAVRSGSYNEQFF.

J is TRBJ2-2 and V is TRBV6-5; no clear D. V was clipped by 6 bases and J by 2 bases, with 13 bases between them. Germline V lookup: CDR1 MNHEY, CDR2 SVGAGI. The CDR3 length is 15 residues. The CDR3, as DNA: TGTGCCAGCAGGCGGCTTAATCCCAACACCGGGGAGCTGTTTTTT. It yields the protein CASRRLNPNTGELFF.

The CDR3 is CASNPGRGTYEQYF. CDR3 in DNA: TGTGCCAGCAATCCAGGGAGGGGGACTTACGAGCAGTACTTC. The chain has TRBV2 and TRBJ2-7; D may be TRBD2 (7 bases). The V end was cut by 7 bases, the J end by 4 bases, with 17 bases between. The CDR3 extends over 14 amino acids. Looked up from germline, CDR1 is SNHLY and CDR2 is FYNNEI.

The chain links TRBV5-1 to TRBJ2-5, with 10 bases lining up with TRBD2. Germline trimming cut 7 bases from V and 5 bases from J; bases unmatched to any gene: 11. The CDR3 runs 15 residues. CDR1 SGHRS and CDR2 YFSETQ come from the germline V gene. The CDR3 spells CASAGTSDGMETQYF. The DNA for the CDR3 is TGCGCCAGCGCCGGGACTAGCGATGGAATGGAGACCCAGTACTTC.

The V call is TRBV4-2, the J call TRBJ2-5, with TRBD1 as a possible D gene (6 bases). The germline V gene encodes CDR1 LGHNA and CDR2 YNFKEQ. Trimming removed 0 bases at V and 3 bases at J, with 11 bases between. This CDR3 has 15 amino acids. DNA for the CDR3: TGTGCCAGCAGCCAAGATAACAGGGTGAAAGAGACCCAGTACTTC. Its protein is CASSQDNRVKETQYF.

The rearrangement uses TRBV18 and TRBJ1-1, with TRBD1 matching over 8 bases. Germline V CDR1 and CDR2: KGHSH, LQKENI. The CDR3 is 17 amino acids. V was pared by 2 bases and J by 0 bases, with 8 bases of the junction left unmatched. Here the CDR3 DNA reads TGTGCCAGCTCACCAACAGCAGGGGGCCGGATGAACACTGAAGCTTTCTTT. Its protein product is CASSPTAGGRMNTEAFF.

This clone was recorded a few times. The chain joins TRBV4-1 to TRBJ2-2; perhaps TRBD1 as D (5 bases). Trimming removed 4 bases from V and 6 bases from J, with 12 bases in between. This CDR3 has 14 residues. Germline V gene sequence: CDR1 MGHRA, CDR2 YSYEKL. CDR3 sequence reads: CASSPDKRPGELFF. The CDR3 nucleotides are TGCGCCAGCAGCCCGGACAAAAGACCCGGGGAGCTGTTTTTT.

This clone was recorded once. The rearrangement uses TRBV3-1 (or the pseudogene TRBV3-2) and TRBJ1-1, with TRBD1 as a possible D gene (6 bases). The V and J ends lost 1 base and 3 bases respectively, with 12 bases between them. The CDR3 is 15 residues long. CDR1 and CDR2 from the germline V gene are LGHDT and YNNKEL (reference sequence). In DNA, the CDR3 is TGTGCCAGCAGCCAAGGGGAAGGGGGGGACACTGAAGCTTTCTTT. It yields the protein CASSQGEGGDTEAFF.

This clone was observed a few times. The chain links TRBV29-1 to TRBJ2-1, with 11 bases that match TRBD2. Germline-derived CDR1 and CDR2 are SQVTM and ANQGSEA. Germline trimming cut 8 bases from V and 8 bases from J; bases unmatched to any gene: 17. The CDR3 runs to 16 residues. CDR3: CSSTYGLAGGFDEQFF. CDR3 DNA sequence: TGCAGCTCAACATACGGACTAGCGGGTGGGTTCGATGAGCAGTTCTTC.

This chain uses TRBV7-4 with TRBJ1-2, with 11 nucleotides matching TRBD1. Losses at the gene ends were 5 bases for V and 5 bases for J; bases not matched to a gene: 10. This CDR3 spans 16 amino acids. CDR1 SGHVT and CDR2 SQSDAQ come from the germline V gene. The CDR3 DNA reads as TGTGCCAGCAGCCTCGTCCGGGACAGGGGGAGATATGGCTACACCTTC. Translation: CASSLVRDRGRYGYTF.

The chain uses TRBV3-1 (or the pseudogene TRBV3-2) and TRBJ2-7; a weak D match, TRBD1 (6 bases). V lost 4 bases and J lost 10, with 17 bases in between. CDR1 is LGHDT, CDR2 YNNKEL, per germline (reference sequence). This CDR3 has 13 residues. The CDR3 DNA is TGTGCCAGCAGCCCGAACCTACAGGGTATTCAGTACTTC. Amino acids: CASSPNLQGIQYF.

V is TRBV6-6 and J is TRBJ1-2, with 7 nucleotides matching TRBD1. The CDR3 contains 13 residues. V lost 6 bases and J lost 8; bases outside the gene matches: 9. CDR1 is MNHNY, CDR2 SVGAGI, per germline (reference sequence). The CDR3 here is CASSPTGVGGYTF. CDR3 DNA sequence: TGTGCCAGCAGCCCAACAGGGGTAGGGGGCTACACCTTC.

The V and J genes are TRBV7-2 and TRBJ1-5, with 9 bases aligning to TRBD1. The germline V gene has CDR1 SGHTA and CDR2 FQGNSA. The CDR3 loop spans 15 amino acids. After removal of 6 bases from V and 7 bases from J, the junction contained 10 bases not matched to a gene. The CDR3 reads CASSSGQGVGQPQHF. The DNA for the CDR3 is TGTGCCAGCAGTTCGGGACAGGGTGTTGGGCAGCCCCAGCATTTT.

Regarding this clone: Mismatch with germline at one junction end may stem from a read error. The chain carries TRBV7-9 and TRBJ2-7; the match to TRBD1 covers 9 bases. Germline V gives CDR1 SEHNR, CDR2 FQNEAQ (reference sequence). The CDR3 length is 13 residues. The CDR3 DNA follows: TGTGCCAGCAGCTTAGCGGGGGGACAGGGCAAGTTATTC. This codes for CASSLAGGQGKLF.

V gene TRBV23-1 combines with J gene TRBJ2-2; 7 bases line up with TRBD2. TRBV23-1 carries the ORF label, with uncertain function. Unmatched junction bases numbered 3, after V lost 2 bases and J lost 0 bases. There are 16 residues in the CDR3. The CDR3 sequence is CASSQREGTNTGELFF. As DNA, the CDR3 is TGCGCCAGCAGTCAAAGGGAGGGAACGAACACCGGGGAGCTGTTTTTT.

J is TRBJ2-7 and V is TRBV2; 9 nucleotides match TRBD2. The V segment lost 6 bases and the J segment 5 bases; nucleotides outside the gene matches: 8. The CDR3 is 14 residues long. The germline V gene encodes CDR1 SNHLY and CDR2 FYNNEI. In nucleotides, the CDR3 is TGTGCCAGCAGCTGGAGGACTAGCGCAAACGAGCAGTACGTC. As protein: CASSWRTSANEQYV.

This CDR3 reads CATSRDILGAGSYNSPLHF. CDR3 sequence (DNA): TGTGCCACCAGCAGAGATATTTTGGGGGCTGGCTCCTATAATTCACCCCTCCACTTT. The V call is TRBV15, the J call TRBJ1-6, with D possibly TRBD1 on 6 matching bases. CDR3 length: 19 amino acids. Between the trimmed V and J ends, which lost 0 bases and 0 bases, there was a span of 15 bases. Germline assignment: CDR1 LNHNV and CDR2 YYDKDF (reference sequence).

This chain links TRBV24-1 with TRBJ2-5, with 10 positions matching TRBD1. This CDR3 has 15 amino acids. CDR1 is KGHDR, CDR2 SFDVKD, per germline. The V segment lost 7 bases and the J segment 3 bases; nucleotides outside the gene matches: 7. Here the CDR3 reads CATRGTGTGEETQYF. DNA for the CDR3: TGTGCCACCAGGGGAACCGGGACAGGGGAAGAGACCCAGTACTTC.

This rearrangement joins TRBV9 to TRBJ2-3; 11 positions match TRBD2. In germline, CDR1 is SGDLS, CDR2 YYNGEE. CDR3 length: 18 amino acids. The V segment lost 2 bases and the J segment 6 bases; nucleotides outside the gene matches: 14. The CDR3 is CASSVTRTGLADRDTQYF. CDR3 nucleotides: TGTGCCAGCAGCGTCACCAGGACGGGACTAGCGGACCGGGATACGCAGTATTTT. Variable domain in full (rest from reference TRBV9 and TRBJ2-3): DSGVTQTPKHLITATGQRVTLRCSPRSGDLSVYWYQQSLDQGLQFLIQYYNGEERAKGNILERFSAQQFPDLHSELNLSSLELGDSALYFCASSVTRTGLADRDTQYFGPGTRLTVL.

The gene calls are TRBV7-2 and TRBJ2-2; D unclear. CDR1 and CDR2 (germline): SGHTA, FQGNSA. The CDR3 is made up of 15 amino acids. Trimming took 1 base from V and 6 from J, leaving 12 bases between them. As DNA, the CDR3 is TGTGCCAGCAGCTTAGAATCGAATTGGCCCGGGGAGCTGTTTTTT. It yields the protein CASSLESNWPGELFF. The whole variable domain, remainder taken from reference TRBV7-2 and TRBJ2-2, is GAGVSQSPSNKVTEKGKDVELRCDPISGHTALYWYRQSLGQGLEFLIYFQGNSAPDKSGLPSDRFSAERTGGSVSTLTIQRTQQEDSAVYLCASSLESNWPGELFFGEGSRLTVL.

J is TRBJ1-4 and V is TRBV7-2; 10 bases map to TRBD1. This CDR3 contains 14 residues. The germline V gene encodes CDR1 SGHTA and CDR2 FQGNSA. V shed 5 bases, J shed 11 bases, and the junction held 8 bases outside the gene matches. DNA of the CDR3: TGTGCCAGCAGCCCTGACAGGGGGCAGGGGAAACTGTTTTTT. Residues: CASSPDRGQGKLFF.

Only a few counts were recorded for this clone. The V call is TRBV6-5, the J call TRBJ2-2; 15 nucleotides align to TRBD2. Trimming cost V 4 bases and J 6 bases; bases outside gene matches: 3. The germline V gene has CDR1 MNHEY and CDR2 SVGAGI. CDR3 length: 16 amino acids. This CDR3 reads CASSWTSGRAPGELFF. The CDR3 nucleotides read TGTGCCAGCAGTTGGACTAGCGGGAGGGCCCCCGGGGAGCTGTTTTTT.

The rearrangement uses TRBV5-1 and TRBJ2-7, with no clear D. V gave up 0 bases and J gave up 6 bases, with 19 bases separating them. Germline CDR1 reads SGHRS; CDR2 reads YFSETQ. The CDR3 runs to 16 residues. In DNA form, the CDR3 reads TGCGCCAGCAGCTTGGCCGTGGCACTCTCAACGGGCGAGCAGTACTTC. Translation gives CASSLAVALSTGEQYF.

This chain connects TRBV4-1 to TRBJ2-1; 8 nucleotides line up with TRBD2. The V segment lost 6 bases and the J segment 7 bases; nucleotides outside the gene matches: 8. Germline V gives CDR1 MGHRA, CDR2 YSYEKL. The CDR3 is 14 residues long. CDR3 in DNA: TGCGCCAGCAGGCAGACGGGGGGGGTAAATGAGCAGTTCTTC. Protein: CASRQTGGVNEQFF.

The chain employs TRBV28 and TRBJ1-2; 7 bases fit TRBD1. With V trimmed by 2 bases and J by 4 bases, 4 bases remained unmatched. There are 14 residues in the CDR3. Looked up from germline, CDR1 is MDHEN and CDR2 is SYDVKM. CDR3 DNA sequence: TGTGCCAGCAGTTTACAAGGGGGCGGCTATGGCTACACCTTC. This translates into CASSLQGGGYGYTF.

This chain links TRBV18 with TRBJ1-5; the match to TRBD1 covers 7 bases. The germline gives CDR1 KGHSH, CDR2 LQKENI. The junction had 4 bases not matched to a gene; V was cut back by 4 bases and J by 4 bases. CDR3 length: 14 residues. DNA for the CDR3: TGTGCCAGCTCACAGGGGGCGAAGAATCAGCCCCAGCATTTT. Protein sequence: CASSQGAKNQPQHF.